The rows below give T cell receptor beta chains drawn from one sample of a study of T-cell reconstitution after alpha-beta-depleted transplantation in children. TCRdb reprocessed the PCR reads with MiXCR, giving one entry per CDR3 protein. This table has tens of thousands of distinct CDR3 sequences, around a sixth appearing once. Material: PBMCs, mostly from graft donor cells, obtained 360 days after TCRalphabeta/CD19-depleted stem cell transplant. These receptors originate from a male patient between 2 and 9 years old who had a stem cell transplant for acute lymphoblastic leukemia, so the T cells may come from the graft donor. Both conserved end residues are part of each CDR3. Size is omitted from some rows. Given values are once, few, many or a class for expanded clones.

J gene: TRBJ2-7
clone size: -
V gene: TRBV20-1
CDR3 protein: CSVGSGDSYEQYF

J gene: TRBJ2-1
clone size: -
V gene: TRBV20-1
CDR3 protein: CSARVGEQFF

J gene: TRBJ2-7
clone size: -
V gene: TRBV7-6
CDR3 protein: CASSRTGLGEQYF

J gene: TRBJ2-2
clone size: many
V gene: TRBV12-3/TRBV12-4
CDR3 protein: CASSFQKGHTGELFF

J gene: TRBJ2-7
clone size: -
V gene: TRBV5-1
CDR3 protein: CASSRGQELYEQYF

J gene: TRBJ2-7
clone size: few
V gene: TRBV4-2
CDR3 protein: CASSQVSASGPYEQYF

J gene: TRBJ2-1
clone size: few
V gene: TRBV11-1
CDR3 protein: CASSYLMGLAGEDDNEQFF

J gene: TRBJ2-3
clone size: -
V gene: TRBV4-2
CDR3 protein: CASSRAGATDTQYF

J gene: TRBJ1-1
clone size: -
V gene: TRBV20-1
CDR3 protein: CSAPRVMRMNTEAFF

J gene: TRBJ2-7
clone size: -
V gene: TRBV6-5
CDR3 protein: CASSYGAELYNEQYF

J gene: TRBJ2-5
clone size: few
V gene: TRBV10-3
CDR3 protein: CAISEGSGRREETQYF

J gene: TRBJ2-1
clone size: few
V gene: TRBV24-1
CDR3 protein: CATSGDQRHNEQFF

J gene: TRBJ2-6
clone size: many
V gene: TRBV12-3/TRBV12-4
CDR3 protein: CASLRGLSGANVLTF

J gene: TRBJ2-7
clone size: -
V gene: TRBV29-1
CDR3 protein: CSVDTGGAYEQYF

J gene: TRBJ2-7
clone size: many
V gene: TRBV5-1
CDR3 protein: CASSLASGKGYEQYF

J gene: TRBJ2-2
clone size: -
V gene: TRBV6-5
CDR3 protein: CASSYSNQLNTGELFF

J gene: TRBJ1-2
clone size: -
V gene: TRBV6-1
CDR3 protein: CASRGTASNYGYTF

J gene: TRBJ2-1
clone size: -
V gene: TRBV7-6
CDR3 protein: CASSLKLLSSYNEQFF

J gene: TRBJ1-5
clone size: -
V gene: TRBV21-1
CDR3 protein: CASREGEDSNQPQHF

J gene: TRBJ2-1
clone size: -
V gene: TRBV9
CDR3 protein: CASSTRRAGNEQFF

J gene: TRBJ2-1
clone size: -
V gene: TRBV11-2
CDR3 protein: CASSLYSGQGRYNEQFF

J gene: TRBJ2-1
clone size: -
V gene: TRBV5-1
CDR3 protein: CASSLIGNSIYNEQFF

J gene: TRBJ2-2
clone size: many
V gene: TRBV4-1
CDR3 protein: CASSLGTSFTGELFF

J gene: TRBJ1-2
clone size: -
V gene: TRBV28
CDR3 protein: CASSPQGARGYTF

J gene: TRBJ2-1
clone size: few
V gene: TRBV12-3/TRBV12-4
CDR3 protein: CASSFNYNEQFF

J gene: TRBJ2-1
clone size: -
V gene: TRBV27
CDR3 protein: CASSLMGLALKNEQFF

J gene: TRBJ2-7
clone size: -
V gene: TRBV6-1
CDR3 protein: CASRAKAGGSYEQYF

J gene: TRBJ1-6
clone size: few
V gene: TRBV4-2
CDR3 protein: CASSQTDNSPLHF

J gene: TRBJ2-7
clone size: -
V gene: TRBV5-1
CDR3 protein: CASSLALRQGFEQYF

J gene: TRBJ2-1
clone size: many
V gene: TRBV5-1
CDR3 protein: CASSEAVLAGLYNEQFF

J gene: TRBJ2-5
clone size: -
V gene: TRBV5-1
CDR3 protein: CASSAVRETQYF

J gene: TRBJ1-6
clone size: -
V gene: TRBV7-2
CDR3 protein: CASSLGLGTNSPLHF

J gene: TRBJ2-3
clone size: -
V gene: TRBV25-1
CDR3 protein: CASSEQGKVDTQYF

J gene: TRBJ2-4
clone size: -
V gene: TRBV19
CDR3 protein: CASSIMLPGGTALAKNIQYF

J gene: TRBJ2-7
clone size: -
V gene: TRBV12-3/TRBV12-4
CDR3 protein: CASSRTRKWEQYF

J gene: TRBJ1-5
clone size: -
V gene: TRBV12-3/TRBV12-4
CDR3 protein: CASSLAQGANSQPQHF

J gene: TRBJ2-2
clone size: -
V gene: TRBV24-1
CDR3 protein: CATSALGDTGELFF

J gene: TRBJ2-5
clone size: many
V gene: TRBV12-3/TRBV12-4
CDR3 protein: CASSFFQGSQETQYF

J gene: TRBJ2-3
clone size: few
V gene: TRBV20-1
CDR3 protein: CSEAGLRTDTQYF

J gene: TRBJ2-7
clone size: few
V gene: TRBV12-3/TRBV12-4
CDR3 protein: CASSATRGRFYEQYF

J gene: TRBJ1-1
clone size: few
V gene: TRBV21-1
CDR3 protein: CASTNTGEEDTEAFF